In its sample, the clone carrying this T cell receptor beta chain was seen many times. The antigen is undetermined. The CDR3 end is not reached by the read, which stops 3 residues before it; the germline J gene fills it in. Measured with immunoSEQ multiplex PCR; TCRdb has only the in-frame clones, and not every one. The repertoire has some 60,000 clones, none seen only once; the ten largest take 1.6%. Caucasian heritage predominated among both patients and controls. CDR3 length equals 14 residues. V shed 0 bases and J shed 3 bases, with 6 bases lying between them. Germline-derived CDR1 and CDR2 are SEHNR and FQNEAQ (reference sequence). The entry originates in a study of T cell clonality in common variable immunodeficiency. Study outcomes and limitations: Reportedly, TCR beta sequences from common variable immunodeficiency showed fewer deletions and N-nucleotide insertions. CVID patient heterogeneity limited repertoire-clinical complication correlations. What drives increased CVID clonality needs T cell subpopulation sequencing.

The TCR was taken from a person between 18 and 75 years old in good health. The V gene is TRBV7-9, the J gene TRBJ2-1; D is perhaps TRBD2 (6 bases). Specimen: peripheral blood mononuclear cells. The CDR3 is CASSLAGGYNEQFF. The sequenced part of the CDR3 DNA is TGTGCCAGCAGCTTAGCGGGGGGCTACAATGAG.